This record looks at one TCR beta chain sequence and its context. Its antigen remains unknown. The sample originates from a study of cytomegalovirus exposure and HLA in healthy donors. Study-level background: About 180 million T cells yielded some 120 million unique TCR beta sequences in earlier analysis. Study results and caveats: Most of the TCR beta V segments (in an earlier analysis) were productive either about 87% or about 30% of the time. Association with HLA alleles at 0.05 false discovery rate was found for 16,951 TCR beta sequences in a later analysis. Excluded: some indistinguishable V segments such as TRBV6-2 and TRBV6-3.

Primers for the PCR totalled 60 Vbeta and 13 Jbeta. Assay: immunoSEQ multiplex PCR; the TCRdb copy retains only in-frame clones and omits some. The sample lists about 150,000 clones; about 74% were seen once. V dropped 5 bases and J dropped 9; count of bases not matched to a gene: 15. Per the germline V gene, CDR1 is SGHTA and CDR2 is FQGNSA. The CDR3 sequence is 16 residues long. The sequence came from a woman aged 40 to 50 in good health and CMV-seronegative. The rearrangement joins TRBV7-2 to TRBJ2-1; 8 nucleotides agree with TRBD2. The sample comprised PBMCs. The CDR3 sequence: CASSRGGAGSRGEQFF. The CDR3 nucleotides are TGTGCCAGCAGCCGGGGGGGAGCGGGGTCCAGAGGTGAGCAGTTCTTC.